The 14 T cell receptor beta chains below come from one sample, sequenced in a study of blood T cell repertoires in COVID-19. The table came from immunoSEQ multiplex PCR; TCRdb's copy has only in-frame clones and leaves some out. This sample yields some 400,000 clones, of which roughly four fifths are seen a single time; 0.85% to 1.2% belongs to the top ten. The sequencing input was peripheral blood. The origin of the receptors is a human donor with acute or convalescent COVID-19. The donor label of this sample is uncertain.

This clone has a single count. The V gene is TRBV10-2, the J gene TRBJ2-5; D is unclear. This CDR3 comprises 13 residues. V was shortened by 8 bases and J by 7 bases, with 17 bases between the two germline ends. Germline V lookup: CDR1 WSHSY, CDR2 SAAADI. CDR3 sequence reads: CASRVNAAGTQYF. CDR3 in DNA: TGCGCCAGCCGGGTAAATGCTGCCGGGACCCAGTACTTC.

This rearrangement joins TRBV5-1 to TRBJ1-3, with 7 bases that match TRBD1. Germline CDR1 reads SGHRS; CDR2 reads YFSETQ. The V segment lost 5 bases and the J segment 1 base; nucleotides outside the gene matches: 3. This CDR3 comprises 14 residues. CDR3 DNA sequence: TGCGCCAGCAGACTGACAGGGTCTGGAAACACCATATATTTT. Protein sequence: CASRLTGSGNTIYF.

This chain uses TRBV28 with TRBJ1-5; D possibly corresponds to TRBD1 (6 bases). The length of the CDR3 is 13 residues. The germline CDR1 and CDR2 sequences are MDHEN and SYDVKM. V was pared by 5 bases and J by 6 bases, with 11 bases between. This CDR3 reads CASSPYRAQPQHF. DNA of the CDR3: TGTGCCAGCAGTCCCTACAGGGCTCAGCCCCAGCATTTT.

This clone was observed a few times. The chain recombines TRBV12-2 with TRBJ1-2; the table assigns TRBD1, which was not confirmed against the DNA. TRBV12-2 is an annotated pseudogene. The CDR3 is made up of 14 amino acids. This CDR3 reads CASRLATGNYGYTF. The CDR3 region has the DNA TGTGCAAGTCGCTTAGCAACAGGCAATTATGGCTACACCTTC.

The chain is built from TRBV7-9 and TRBJ2-1; 8 bases fit TRBD2. The CDR3 is made up of 14 amino acids. The germline CDR1 and CDR2 sequences are SEHNR and FQNEAQ (reference sequence). V shed 5 bases, J shed 8 bases, and the junction held 8 bases outside the gene matches. CDR3 residues: CASSDRLAQDEQFF. The CDR3 DNA sequence: TGTGCCAGCAGCGATAGACTAGCGCAGGATGAGCAGTTCTTC. The variable domain in full, with the rest retrieved from reference TRBV7-9 and TRBJ2-1, is DTGVSQNPRHKITKRGQNVTFRCDPISEHNRLYWYRQTLGQGPEFLTYFQNEAQLEKSRLLSDRFSAERPKGSFSTLEIQRTEQGDSAMYLCASSDRLAQDEQFFGPGTRLTVL.

The V gene is TRBV7-2, the J gene TRBJ2-2; TRBD2 is a possible D gene (6 bases). Germline V gives CDR1 SGHTA, CDR2 FQGNSA. Trimming cost V 0 bases and J 7 bases, with 15 bases left between them. The CDR3 covers 16 residues. This chain's CDR3 is CASSLATGVTGGELFF. As DNA, the CDR3 is TGTGCCAGCAGCTTAGCTACGGGGGTAACGGGCGGGGAGCTGTTTTTT. Looking up the rest from reference TRBV7-2 and TRBJ2-2 gives the full variable domain: GAGVSQSPSNKVTEKGKDVELRCDPISGHTALYWYRQSLGQGLEFLIYFQGNSAPDKSGLPSDRFSAERTGGSVSTLTIQRTQQEDSAVYLCASSLATGVTGGELFFGEGSRLTVL.

V is TRBV5-5 and J is TRBJ1-1; D not certain. V was pared by 6 bases and J by 8 bases, with 14 bases between. Germline CDR1 and CDR2: SGHKS and YYEKEE (reference sequence). This CDR3 comprises 12 residues. The CDR3 nucleotides read TGTGCCAGCACTTTAAACCCGGGGGAAGCTTTCTTT. Amino acids: CASTLNPGEAFF. Combining the CDR3 with reference TRBV5-5 and TRBJ1-1 gives the whole variable domain DAGVTQSPTHLIKTRGQQVTLRCSPISGHKSVSWYQQVLGQGPQFIFQYYEKEERGRGNFPDRFSARQFPNYSSELNVNALLLGDSALYLCASTLNPGEAFFGQGTRLTVV.

Of note for this clone: The junction departs from the called germline gene at one end, perhaps through a read error. The rearrangement links TRBV7-2 to TRBJ1-4, with TRBD1 identical over 7 bases. Germline values: CDR1 SGHTA, CDR2 FQGNSA. CDR3 length: 14 amino acids. The CDR3, as DNA: TGTGCCAGCAGTCGGGACAGTAGATTTGAAGAACTGTTTTTT. Protein: CASSRDSRFEELFF.

This clone appeared a few times. The chain uses TRBV19 and TRBJ1-2; D not certain. The CDR3 is made up of 15 amino acids. Germline V gene lookup returns CDR1 LNHDA and CDR2 SQIVND (reference sequence). V lost 5 bases, J lost 4 bases, and 17 bases lay in between. DNA of the CDR3: TGTGCCAGTAGTGCCCGTGTGTACATCGTCTATGGCTACACCTTC. Amino acids: CASSARVYIVYGYTF.

V usage is TRBV27 and J usage is TRBJ1-2, with a possible D match to TRBD1 (6 bases). CDR1 and CDR2 (germline): MNHEY, SMNVEV (reference sequence). The CDR3 runs 12 residues. V lost 8 bases, J lost 6 bases, and 13 bases lay in between. The CDR3 DNA reads TGTGCCAGCGGACTTACAGGGAATGGCTACACCTTC. Its protein product is CASGLTGNGYTF.

The chain joins TRBV30 to TRBJ2-4; 11 bases are shared with TRBD2. The germline CDR1 and CDR2 sequences are GTSNPN and SVGIG (reference sequence). The CDR3 extends over 14 amino acids. After removal of 2 bases from V and 10 bases from J, the junction contained 7 bases not matched to a gene. The CDR3 protein is CAWSHPTSGKIQYF. As DNA, the CDR3 is TGTGCCTGGAGTCATCCGACTAGCGGGAAGATTCAGTACTTC.

This chain uses TRBV28 with TRBJ1-5; D ambiguous. Germline values: CDR1 MDHEN, CDR2 SYDVKM. The CDR3 sequence is 12 residues long. V was clipped by 3 bases and J by 6 bases, with 6 bases between them. The CDR3 region has the DNA TGTGCCAGCAGTTTGCTGAGTCAGCCCCAGCATTTT. Protein sequence: CASSLLSQPQHF.

J is TRBJ2-3 and V is TRBV11-3, with D possibly matching TRBD1 (5 bases). The CDR3 contains 15 residues. V lost 5 bases and J lost 1, with 13 bases in between. Germline V gives CDR1 SGHNT, CDR2 YENEEA. CDR3 DNA: TGTGCCAGCAGCAGGGGCTACGAGGGCACAGATACGCAGTATTTT. It yields the protein CASSRGYEGTDTQYF.

The rearrangement joins TRBV7-2 to TRBJ2-1; TRBD2 agrees at 10 bases. Per the germline V gene, CDR1 is SGHTA and CDR2 is FQGNSA. The CDR3 covers 18 residues. Germline trimming cut 6 bases from V and 9 bases from J; bases unmatched to any gene: 20. The CDR3 loop is CASRNTLGVAGGFFEQFF. The DNA of the CDR3 is TGTGCCAGCAGAAATACTCTGGGGGTAGCGGGAGGATTTTTTGAGCAGTTCTTC.